These 16 T cell receptor beta chains originate from one sample sequenced in a study of blood T cell repertoires in COVID-19. Profiling relied on immunoSEQ multiplex PCR, and the TCRdb table lists in-frame clones only, not all of them. The repertoire has 310,000 or so clones, around 86% of them found once; the top ten carry 1%. The sample comprised peripheral blood. All receptors derive from a man aged 50 to 59 with active or convalescent COVID-19.

This clone was counted a single time. This chain connects TRBV19 to TRBJ1-1, with 7 bases fitting TRBD1. Germline trimming cut 9 bases from V and 6 bases from J; bases unmatched to any gene: 13. Germline V lookup: CDR1 LNHDA, CDR2 SQIVND (reference sequence). This CDR3 has 14 amino acids. The CDR3 DNA is TGTGCCAGCACCTCATTTCAGGGGGTTGCTGAAGCTTTCTTT. Its protein is CASTSFQGVAEAFF.

This clone came up once. This chain links TRBV2 with TRBJ1-2; D call uncertain. V shed 6 bases and J shed 3 bases, with 11 bases lying between them. Looked up from germline, CDR1 is SNHLY and CDR2 is FYNNEI. CDR3 length: 13 amino acids. The CDR3 here is CASSSDGDYGYTF. CDR3 nucleotides: TGTGCCAGCAGCTCGGACGGGGACTATGGCTACACCTTC.

The chain employs TRBV5-1 and TRBJ2-3; 9 bases fit TRBD1. The CDR3 is made up of 16 amino acids. Germline V gene lookup returns CDR1 SGHRS and CDR2 YFSETQ. V shed 1 base and J 4 bases; nucleotides not matched to a gene: 7. As DNA, the CDR3 is TGCGCCAGCAGCTTGACAGGGGGCCGAATCGCAGATACGCAGTATTTT. Encoded protein: CASSLTGGRIADTQYF.

The chain uses TRBV18 and TRBJ2-6; perhaps TRBD1 as D (5 bases). Germline-derived CDR1 and CDR2 are KGHSH and LQKENI. Trimming stripped 2 bases from V and 0 bases from J, with 14 bases between. This CDR3 contains 18 residues. The CDR3 nucleotides read TGTGCCAGCTCACCATTCAGGGCCGATAGCTCTGGGGCCAACGTCCTGACTTTC. Translating gives CASSPFRADSSGANVLTF.

The chain is built from TRBV19 and TRBJ2-7; TRBD1 might be the D (5 bases). Germline-derived CDR1 and CDR2 are LNHDA and SQIVND (reference sequence). This CDR3 has 14 amino acids. The V and J ends lost 5 bases and 7 bases respectively, with 18 bases between them. For the CDR3, the DNA is TGTGCCAGTAGTGGTGGCAGGGAAGCTTCGGAGCAGTACTTC. This gives the protein CASSGGREASEQYF.

This rearrangement joins TRBV12-5 to TRBJ2-1; D uncertain. V lost 1 base and J 5 bases, leaving 6 bases between the germline ends. Germline V gene data show CDR1 as LGHNT and CDR2 as FRNRAP. The CDR3 runs to 13 residues. This chain's CDR3 is CASGLEANNEQFF. CDR3 DNA: TGTGCTAGTGGTTTGGAAGCTAACAATGAGCAGTTCTTC.

This chain joins TRBV6-1 and TRBJ1-1, with a tentative D call TRBD1 (5 bases). Germline lookup yields CDR1 MNHNS and CDR2 SASEGT. Trimming pared 3 bases from V and 1 base from J, leaving 12 bases between. This CDR3 contains 15 residues. CDR3 in amino acids: CASSEWGRTNTEAFF. The CDR3 DNA sequence: TGTGCCAGCAGTGAGTGGGGCAGAACGAACACTGAAGCTTTCTTT.

The chain carries TRBV19 and TRBJ2-1, with TRBD2 matching over 9 bases. The germline CDR1 and CDR2 sequences are LNHDA and SQIVND (reference sequence). The CDR3 covers 13 residues. V gave up 5 bases and J gave up 15 bases; unmatched junction bases: 11. The CDR3 DNA sequence: TGTGCCAGTAGTCATCGGCCTAGCGGGGCGGCGTTCTTC. Translating it yields CASSHRPSGAAFF. The full variable domain, with the rest looked up from reference TRBV19 and TRBJ2-1, is DGGITQSPKYLFRKEGQNVTLSCEQNLNHDAMYWYRQDPGQGLRLIYYSQIVNDFQKGDIAEGYSVSREKKESFPLTVTSAQKNPTAFYLCASSHRPSGAAFFGPGTRLTVL.

The V gene is TRBV6-5, the J gene TRBJ1-4; 7 nucleotides align to TRBD1. The CDR3 runs 14 residues. CDR1 is MNHEY and CDR2 is SVGAGI in the germline V gene. V lost 2 bases to trimming and J lost 7 bases; unmatched junction nucleotides: 4. CDR3 amino acids: CASSYGQAGEKLFF. CDR3 sequence (DNA): TGTGCCAGCAGTTACGGACAGGCCGGTGAAAAACTGTTTTTT.

The chain is built from TRBV6-2 or TRBV6-3 and TRBJ2-1; 12 nucleotides align to TRBD2. CDR1 is MNHEY, CDR2 SVGEGT, per germline. The V and J ends lost 4 bases and 9 bases, in that order; junction bases with no gene match: 7. The CDR3 totals 15 residues. This chain's CDR3 is CASSFLAGGQGEQFF. The CDR3 nucleotides read TGTGCCAGCAGTTTTCTAGCGGGGGGGCAGGGTGAGCAGTTCTTC.

The genes are TRBV4-1 and TRBJ2-4; tentative D call: TRBD2 (5 bases). Trimming took off 1 base at V and 1 base at J, with 11 bases between the two ends. There are 16 residues in the CDR3. CDR1 is MGHRA and CDR2 is YSYEKL in the germline V gene. The CDR3 here is CASSQGRERAKNIQYF. The CDR3 region has the DNA TGCGCCAGCAGCCAAGGACGGGAAAGGGCCAAAAACATTCAGTACTTC.

The chain couples TRBV3-1 (or the pseudogene TRBV3-2) to TRBJ1-1; 10 bases map to TRBD1. Germline assignment: CDR1 LGHDT and CDR2 YNNKEL (reference sequence). V trimming: 3 bases; J trimming: 5 bases; junction bases outside the gene matches: 6. The CDR3 is 15 amino acids. CDR3 residues: CASSQTGGAGTEAFF. The CDR3 DNA sequence: TGTGCCAGCAGCCAGACAGGGGGCGCGGGAACTGAAGCTTTCTTT.

The chain carries TRBV28 and TRBJ2-1, with 11 bases identical to TRBD2. The CDR3 loop spans 17 amino acids. Germline trimming cut 5 bases from V and 8 bases from J; bases unmatched to any gene: 14. Germline lookup yields CDR1 MDHEN and CDR2 SYDVKM. CDR3 sequence: CASSLLAGGRGKYEQFF. CDR3 in DNA: TGTGCCAGCAGTCTATTAGCGGGAGGGAGAGGGAAATATGAGCAGTTCTTC. Drawing the rest from reference TRBV28 and TRBJ2-1, the complete variable domain is DVKVTQSSRYLVKRTGEKVFLECVQDMDHENMFWYRQDPGLGLRLIYFSYDVKMKEKGDIPEGYSVSREKKERFSLILESASTNQTSMYLCASSLLAGGRGKYEQFFGPGTRLTVL.

J is TRBJ2-1 and V is TRBV28; 11 positions agree with TRBD2. Germline CDR1 is MDHEN and CDR2 is SYDVKM. The junction had 7 bases not matched to a gene; V was cut back by 4 bases and J by 11 bases. This CDR3 is 14 amino acids long. The CDR3 reads CASSYLAGGRKQFF. CDR3 nucleotide sequence: TGTGCCAGCAGTTATCTAGCGGGGGGTCGAAAGCAGTTCTTC.

The chain recombines TRBV6-6 with TRBJ1-5, with 9 nucleotides matching TRBD1. The J segment lost 2 bases and the V segment lost 6 bases, leaving 2 bases of the junction unmatched. CDR3 length equals 14 residues. Per germline, CDR1 MNHNY and CDR2 SVGAGI (reference sequence). Here the CDR3 DNA reads TGTGCCAGCAGCGGACAGGGGCGCAATCAGCCCCAGCATTTT. It yields the protein CASSGQGRNQPQHF.

V usage is TRBV6-2 or TRBV6-3 and J usage is TRBJ1-5, with D maybe TRBD1 (6 bases). V shed 5 bases and J shed 1 base, with 15 bases lying between them. Germline-derived CDR1 and CDR2 are MNHEY and SVGEGT. The CDR3 extends over 16 amino acids. CDR3 region: CASSGLSGASNQPQHF. CDR3 in DNA: TGTGCCAGCAGTGGGTTGTCAGGGGCGAGCAATCAGCCCCAGCATTTT.